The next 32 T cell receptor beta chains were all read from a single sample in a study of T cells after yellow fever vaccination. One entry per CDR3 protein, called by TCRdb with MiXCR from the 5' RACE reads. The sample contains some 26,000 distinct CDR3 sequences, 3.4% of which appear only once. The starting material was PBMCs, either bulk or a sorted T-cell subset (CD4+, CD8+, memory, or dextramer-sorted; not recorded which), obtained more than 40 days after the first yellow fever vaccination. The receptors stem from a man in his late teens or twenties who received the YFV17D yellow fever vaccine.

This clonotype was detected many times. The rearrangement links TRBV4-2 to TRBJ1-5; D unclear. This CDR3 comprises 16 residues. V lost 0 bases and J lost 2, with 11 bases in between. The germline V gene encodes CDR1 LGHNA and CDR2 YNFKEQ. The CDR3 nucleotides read TGTGCCAGCAGCCAAGAGACGGTCGTGGGCAATCAGCCCCAGCATTTT. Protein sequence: CASSQETVVGNQPQHF.

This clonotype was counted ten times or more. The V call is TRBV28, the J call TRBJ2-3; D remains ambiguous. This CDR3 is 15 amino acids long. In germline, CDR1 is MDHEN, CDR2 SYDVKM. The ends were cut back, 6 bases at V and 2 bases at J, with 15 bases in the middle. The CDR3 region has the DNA TGTGCCAGCAGCCGAAGTACGGGCGCCACAGATACGCAGTATTTT. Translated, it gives CASSRSTGATDTQYF.

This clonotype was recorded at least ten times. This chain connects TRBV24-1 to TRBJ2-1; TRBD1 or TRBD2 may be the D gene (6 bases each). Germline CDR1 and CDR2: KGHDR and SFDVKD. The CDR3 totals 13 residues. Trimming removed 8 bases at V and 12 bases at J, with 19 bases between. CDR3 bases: TGTGCCACCATGGGGGGCGCACCTTCCAGGCAGTTCTTC. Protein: CATMGGAPSRQFF.

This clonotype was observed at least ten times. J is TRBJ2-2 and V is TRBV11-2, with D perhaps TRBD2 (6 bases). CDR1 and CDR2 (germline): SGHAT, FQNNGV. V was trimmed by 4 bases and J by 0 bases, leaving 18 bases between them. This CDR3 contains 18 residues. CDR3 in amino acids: CASSSPAWRGTNTGELFF. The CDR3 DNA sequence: TGTGCCAGCAGCTCGCCAGCGTGGAGGGGAACGAACACCGGGGAGCTGTTTTTT. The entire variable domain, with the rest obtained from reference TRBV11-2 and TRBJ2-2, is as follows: EAGVAQSPRYKIIEKRQSVAFWCNPISGHATLYWYQQILGQGPKLLIQFQNNGVVDDSQLPKDRFSAERLKGVDSTLKIQPAKLEDSAVYLCASSSPAWRGTNTGELFFGEGSRLTVL.

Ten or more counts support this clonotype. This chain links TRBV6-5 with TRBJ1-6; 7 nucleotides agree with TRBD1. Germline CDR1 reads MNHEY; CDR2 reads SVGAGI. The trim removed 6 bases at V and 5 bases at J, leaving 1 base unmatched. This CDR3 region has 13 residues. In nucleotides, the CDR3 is TGTGCCAGCAGACAGGGGAATAATTCACCCCTCCACTTT. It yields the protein CASRQGNNSPLHF.

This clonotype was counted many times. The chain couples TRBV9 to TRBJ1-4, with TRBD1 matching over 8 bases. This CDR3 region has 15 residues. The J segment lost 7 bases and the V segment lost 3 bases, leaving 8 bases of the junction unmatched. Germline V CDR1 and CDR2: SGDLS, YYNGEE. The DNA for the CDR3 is TGTGCCAGCAGCGATGACAGGGGAGGAGGTGAAAAACTGTTTTTT. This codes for CASSDDRGGGEKLFF.

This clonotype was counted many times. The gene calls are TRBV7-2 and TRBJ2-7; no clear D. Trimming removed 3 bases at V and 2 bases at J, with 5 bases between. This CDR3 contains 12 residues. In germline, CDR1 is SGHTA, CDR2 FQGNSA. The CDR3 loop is CASSLVAYEQYF. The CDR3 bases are TGTGCCAGCAGCTTGGTAGCCTACGAGCAGTACTTC.

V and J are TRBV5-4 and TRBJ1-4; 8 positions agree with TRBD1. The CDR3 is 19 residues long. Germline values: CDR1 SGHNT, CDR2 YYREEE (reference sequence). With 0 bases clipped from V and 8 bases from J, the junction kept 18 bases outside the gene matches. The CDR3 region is CASSLALDRGEAYVEKLFF. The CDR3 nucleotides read TGTGCCAGCAGCTTGGCCCTCGACAGGGGAGAGGCCTACGTCGAAAAACTGTTTTTT.

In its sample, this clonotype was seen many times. The CDR3 sequence is CASTWGGTRGDTQYF. Here the CDR3 DNA reads TGCGCCTCAACCTGGGGTGGGACCCGAGGGGATACGCAGTATTTT. J is TRBJ2-3 and V is TRBV5-1; D assignment may be TRBD1 or TRBD2 (5 bases each). The CDR3 contains 15 residues. Germline V gene sequence: CDR1 SGHRS, CDR2 YFSETQ. V dropped 10 bases and J dropped 6 bases, with 24 bases sitting between them.

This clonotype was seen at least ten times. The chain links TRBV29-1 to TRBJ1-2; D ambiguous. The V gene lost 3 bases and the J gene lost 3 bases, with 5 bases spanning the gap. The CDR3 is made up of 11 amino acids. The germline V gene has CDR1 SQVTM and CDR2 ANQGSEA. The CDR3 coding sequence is TGCAGCGTTGAGGAGGACTATGGCTACACCTTC. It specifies CSVEEDYGYTF.

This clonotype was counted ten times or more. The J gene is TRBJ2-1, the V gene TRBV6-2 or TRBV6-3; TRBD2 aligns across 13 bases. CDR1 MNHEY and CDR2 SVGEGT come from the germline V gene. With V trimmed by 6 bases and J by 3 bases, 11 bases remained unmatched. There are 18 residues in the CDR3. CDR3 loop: CASRGGLAGVPLYNEQFF. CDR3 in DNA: TGTGCCAGCAGGGGTGGACTAGCGGGGGTACCCCTCTACAATGAGCAGTTCTTC.

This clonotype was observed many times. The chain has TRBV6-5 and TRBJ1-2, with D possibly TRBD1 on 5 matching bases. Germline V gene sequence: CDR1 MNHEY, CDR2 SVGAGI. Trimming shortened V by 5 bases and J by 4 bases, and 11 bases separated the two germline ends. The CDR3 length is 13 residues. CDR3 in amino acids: CASSQTAGYGYTF. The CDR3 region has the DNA TGTGCCAGCAGTCAGACAGCCGGCTATGGCTACACCTTC.

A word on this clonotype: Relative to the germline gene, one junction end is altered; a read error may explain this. CDR3 sequence: CATSQAIVSPLHF. The CDR3 coding sequence is TGTGCCACCAGCCAAGCCATCGTCTCTCCCCTCCACTTT. V gene TRBV3-1 combines with J gene TRBJ1-6; the D is unclear. The CDR3 length is 13 residues. Looked up from germline, CDR1 is LGHDT and CDR2 is YNNKEL (reference sequence). The variable domain in full, completed from reference TRBV3-1 and TRBJ1-6, reads DTAVSQTPKYLVTQMGNDKSIKCEQNLGHDTMYWYKQDSKKFLKIMFSYNNKELIINETVPNRFSPKSPDKAHLNLHINSLELGDSAVYFCATSQAIVSPLHFGNGTRLTVT.

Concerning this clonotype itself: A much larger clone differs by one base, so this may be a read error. The CDR3, as DNA: TGCAGCGTTGTCATCCTCCTGAGCACAGATACGCAGTATTTT. Its protein is CSVVILLSTDTQYF. This chain joins TRBV29-1 and TRBJ2-3, with D uncertain. Per the germline V gene, CDR1 is SQVTM and CDR2 is ANQGSEA. The ends were cut back, 4 bases at V and 0 bases at J, with 11 bases in the middle. There are 14 residues in the CDR3.

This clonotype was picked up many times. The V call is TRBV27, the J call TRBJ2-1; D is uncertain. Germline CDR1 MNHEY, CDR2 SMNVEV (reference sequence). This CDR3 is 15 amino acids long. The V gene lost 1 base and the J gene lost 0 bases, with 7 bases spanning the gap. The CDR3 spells CASSLFPTSYNEQFF. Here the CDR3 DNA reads TGTGCCAGCAGTTTATTCCCTACCTCCTACAATGAGCAGTTCTTC.

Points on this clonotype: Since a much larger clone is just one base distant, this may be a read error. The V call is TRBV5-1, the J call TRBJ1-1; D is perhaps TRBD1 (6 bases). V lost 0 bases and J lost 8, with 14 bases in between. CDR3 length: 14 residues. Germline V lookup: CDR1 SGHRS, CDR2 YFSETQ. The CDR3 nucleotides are TGCGCCAGCAGCTTGGGGGACATGGATAGGGAAGCTTTCTTT. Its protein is CASSLGDMDREAFF.

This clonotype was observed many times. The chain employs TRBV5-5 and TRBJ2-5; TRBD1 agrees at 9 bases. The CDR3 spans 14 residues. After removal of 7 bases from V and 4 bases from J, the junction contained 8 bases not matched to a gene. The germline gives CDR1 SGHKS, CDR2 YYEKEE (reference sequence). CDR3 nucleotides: TGTGCCAGCGACGGGGACAGGGCGGCAGAGACCCAGTACTTC. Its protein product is CASDGDRAAETQYF.

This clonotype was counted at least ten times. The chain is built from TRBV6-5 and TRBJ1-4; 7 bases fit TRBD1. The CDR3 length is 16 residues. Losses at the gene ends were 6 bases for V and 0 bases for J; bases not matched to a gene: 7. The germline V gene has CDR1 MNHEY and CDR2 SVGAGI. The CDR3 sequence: CASRRKGATTNEKLFF. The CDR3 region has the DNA TGTGCCAGCAGGCGAAAGGGGGCCACAACTAATGAAAAACTGTTTTTT.

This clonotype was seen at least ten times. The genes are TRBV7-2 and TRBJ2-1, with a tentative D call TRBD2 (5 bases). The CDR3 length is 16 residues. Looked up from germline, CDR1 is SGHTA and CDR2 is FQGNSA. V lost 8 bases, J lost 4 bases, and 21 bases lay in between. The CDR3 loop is CASLRGLLHTYNEQFF. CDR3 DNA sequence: TGTGCCAGCCTCCGAGGGCTCCTCCATACTTACAATGAGCAGTTCTTC.

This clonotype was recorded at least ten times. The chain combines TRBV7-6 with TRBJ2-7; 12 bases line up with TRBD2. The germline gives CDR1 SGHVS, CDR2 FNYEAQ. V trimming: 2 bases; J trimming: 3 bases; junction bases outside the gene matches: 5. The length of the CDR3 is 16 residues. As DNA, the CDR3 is TGTGCCAGCAGCTTAAGGACTAGCGGGGCCCTCTACGAGCAGTACTTC. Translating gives CASSLRTSGALYEQYF.

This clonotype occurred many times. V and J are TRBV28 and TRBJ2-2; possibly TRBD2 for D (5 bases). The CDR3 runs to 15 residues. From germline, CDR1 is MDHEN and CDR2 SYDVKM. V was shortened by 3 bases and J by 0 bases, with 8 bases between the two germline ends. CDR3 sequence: CASSLGRANTGELFF. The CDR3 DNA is TGTGCCAGCAGTTTGGGGAGAGCGAACACCGGGGAGCTGTTTTTT.

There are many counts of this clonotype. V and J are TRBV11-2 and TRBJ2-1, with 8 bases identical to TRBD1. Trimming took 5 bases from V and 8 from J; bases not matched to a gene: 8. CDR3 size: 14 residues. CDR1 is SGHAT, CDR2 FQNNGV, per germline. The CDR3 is CASSLQGAVDEQFF. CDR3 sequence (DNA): TGTGCCAGCAGCCTCCAGGGGGCGGTGGATGAGCAGTTCTTC.

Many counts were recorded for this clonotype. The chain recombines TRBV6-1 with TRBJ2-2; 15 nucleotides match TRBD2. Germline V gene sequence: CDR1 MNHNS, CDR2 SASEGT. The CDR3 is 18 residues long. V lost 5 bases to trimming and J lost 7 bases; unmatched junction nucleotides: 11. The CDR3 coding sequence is TGTGCCAGCAGTCCCGGGACTAGCGGGGGGTATTTTGGCGGGGAGCTGTTTTTT. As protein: CASSPGTSGGYFGGELFF.

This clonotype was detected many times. CDR3 nucleotide sequence: TGTGCCAGCAGCTTAGCGGGTGAGACGAATGGCCCGCCAACCTACGAGCAGTACGTC. It encodes CASSLAGETNGPPTYEQYV. The chain recombines TRBV7-4 with TRBJ2-7; no clear D gene. The germline V gene has CDR1 SGHVT and CDR2 SQSDAQ. V lost 0 bases, J lost 2 bases, and 23 bases lay in between. The CDR3 sequence is 19 residues long.

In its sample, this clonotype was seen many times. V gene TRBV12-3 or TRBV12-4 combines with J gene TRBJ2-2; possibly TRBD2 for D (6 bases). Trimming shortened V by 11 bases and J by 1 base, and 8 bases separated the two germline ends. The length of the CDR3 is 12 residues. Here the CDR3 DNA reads TGTGCCGGGCGGGGGAACACCGGGGAGCTGTTTTTT. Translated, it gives CAGRGNTGELFF.

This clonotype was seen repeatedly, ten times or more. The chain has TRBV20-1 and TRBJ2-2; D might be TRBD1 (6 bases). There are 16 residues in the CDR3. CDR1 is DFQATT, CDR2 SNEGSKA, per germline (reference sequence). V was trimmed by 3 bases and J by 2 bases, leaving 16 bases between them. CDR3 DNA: TGCAGTGCTAGGGGACATAAAGGGGCTAACACCGGGGAGCTGTTTTTT. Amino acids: CSARGHKGANTGELFF.

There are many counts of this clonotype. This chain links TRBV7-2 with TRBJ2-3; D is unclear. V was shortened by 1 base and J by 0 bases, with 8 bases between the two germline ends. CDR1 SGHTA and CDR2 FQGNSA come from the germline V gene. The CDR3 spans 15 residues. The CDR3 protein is CASSLVSMSTDTQYF. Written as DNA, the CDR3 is TGTGCCAGCAGCTTAGTTTCCATGAGCACAGATACGCAGTATTTT.

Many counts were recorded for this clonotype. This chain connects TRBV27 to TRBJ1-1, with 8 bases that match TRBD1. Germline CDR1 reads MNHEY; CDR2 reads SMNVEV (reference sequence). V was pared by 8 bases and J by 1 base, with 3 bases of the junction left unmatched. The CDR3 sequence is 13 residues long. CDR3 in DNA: TGTGCCAGCCCCGGGACAGGGAACACTGAAGCTTTCTTT. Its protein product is CASPGTGNTEAFF.

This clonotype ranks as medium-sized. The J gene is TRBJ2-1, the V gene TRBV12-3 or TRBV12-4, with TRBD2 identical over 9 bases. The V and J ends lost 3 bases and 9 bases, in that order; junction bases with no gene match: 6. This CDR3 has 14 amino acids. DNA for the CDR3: TGTGCCAGCAGTTTGAGGCTAGCGGGGAGTGAGCAGTTCTTC. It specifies CASSLRLAGSEQFF.

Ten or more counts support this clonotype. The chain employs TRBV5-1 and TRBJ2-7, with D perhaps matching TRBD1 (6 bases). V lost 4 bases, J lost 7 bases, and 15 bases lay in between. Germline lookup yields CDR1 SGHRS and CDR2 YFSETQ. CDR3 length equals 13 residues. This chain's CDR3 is CASSLQGSGEQYF. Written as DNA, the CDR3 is TGCGCCAGCAGCCTGCAGGGGTCCGGAGAGCAGTACTTC. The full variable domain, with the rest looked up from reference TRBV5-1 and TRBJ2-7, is KAGVTQTPRYLIKTRGQQVTLSCSPISGHRSVSWYQQTPGQGLQFLFEYFSETQRNKGNFPGRFSGRQFSNSRSEMNVSTLELGDSALYLCASSLQGSGEQYFGPGTRLTVT.

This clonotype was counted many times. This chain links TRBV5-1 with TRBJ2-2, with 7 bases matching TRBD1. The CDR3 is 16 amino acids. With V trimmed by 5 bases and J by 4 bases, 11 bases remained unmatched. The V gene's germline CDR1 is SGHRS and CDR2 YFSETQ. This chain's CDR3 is CASSSQQGLGTGELFF. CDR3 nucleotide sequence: TGCGCCAGCAGTTCCCAACAGGGGTTGGGCACCGGGGAGCTGTTTTTT.

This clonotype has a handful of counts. The CDR3 DNA reads as TGTGCCAGCAGCTCCGACCGAGACGGGACAGGGGGCTTGAGGGGTAATGAAAAACTGTTTTTT. Protein product: CASSSDRDGTGGLRGNEKLFF. The rearrangement links TRBV7-3 to TRBJ1-4; 12 nucleotides align to TRBD1. The CDR3 runs 21 residues. V lost 4 bases and J lost 4; bases outside the gene matches: 19. CDR1 is SGHTA, CDR2 FQGTGA, per germline.